This T cell receptor beta chain was retrieved from a study of shared clonotypes between healthy human individuals. Broader study findings: Approximately 4.9% of naive CD4 clonotypes were shared across four donors. Naive subsets tended to show greater estimated richness than memory subsets.

This clone occurred a few times. As yet, its antigen is unknown. In the same sample, other DNA sequences code for this CDR3. V was pared by 0 bases and J by 3 bases, with 1 base of the junction left unmatched. CDR1 is SGHRS and CDR2 is YFSETQ in the germline V gene. CDR3 length: 15 amino acids. Evenly divided among several immunoSEQ plates was the genomic DNA of each subset. Each sorted subset replicate got 200 ng genomic DNA, 30,000 or so genomes. Data came from immunoSEQ multiplex PCR; TCRdb stores just in-frame clones and leaves some out. Among some 1,100,000 clones, 78% were seen once, and the ten largest hold approximately 0.5%.

The V and J genes are TRBV5-1 and TRBJ2-1; 9 positions agree with TRBD2. The TCR comes from a man younger than 35 in good health. Some clones in this sample may be carry-over from other donors' samples. The sample taken for sequencing was memory CD4+ T cells from PBMCs. Specified subset: CD45RA-negative fraction. CDR3 coding DNA: TGCGCCAGCAGCTTGGGACTAGCGGACTACAATGAGCAGTTCTTC. It yields the protein CASSLGLADYNEQFF.